This note documents a single TCR beta chain sequence. The sample is drawn from a study of blood T cell repertoires in COVID-19. Germline V gene sequence: CDR1 LNHNV, CDR2 YYDKDF (reference sequence). Trimming stripped 1 base from V and 4 bases from J, with 20 bases between. The CDR3 spans 18 residues. Generated by immunoSEQ multiplex PCR, the TCRdb table keeps only in-frame clones and is missing some. The sample includes 350,000 to 450,000 clones, less than 90% seen only once; the top ten take about 5.4%. Material for sequencing was PBMCs or T cells enriched from blood (not recorded which). The receptor was derived from a woman between 45 and 65 years old who had recovered from COVID-19. This chain uses TRBV15 with TRBJ2-1; tentative D call: TRBD2 (7 bases). The CDR3 DNA is TGTGCCACCAGCAGAGCTCAGATCGAGGGGGGGTTTTACAATGAGCAGTTCTTC. This gives the protein CATSRAQIEGGFYNEQFF.